The rows below give T cell receptor beta chains drawn from one sample of a study of cytomegalovirus exposure and HLA in healthy donors. Libraries were prepared by immunoSEQ multiplex PCR; TCRdb keeps only in-frame clonotypes and omits some of them. The table lists over 95,000 clones, 77% of them singletons. Sequenced: PBMCs. The receptors were sampled from a man between 40 and 49 years old in good health and CMV-seropositive. CDR3s include the opening cysteine and the closing phenylalanine or tryptophan. Each record gives: J gene, clone size, D gene, V gene, CDR3 protein, CDR3 DNA. A D gene is named only where the DNA matches it firmly. Clone size appears in some rows only: once, few, many, or a class for an expanded clone.

>TRBJ1-4|.|.|TRBV7-2
CASSLVRGNEKLFF
TGTGCCAGCAGCTTAGTAAGGGGGAATGAAAAACTGTTTTTT
>TRBJ2-1|.|TRBD1|TRBV29-1
CSVTSPTGSYNEQFF
TGCAGCGTTACCTCCCCGACAGGGAGCTACAATGAGCAGTTCTTC
>TRBJ2-2|.|TRBD2|TRBV7-3
CASSLTFLAGDDTGELFF
TGTGCCAGCAGCTTGACTTTTCTAGCGGGGGACGACACCGGGGAGCTGTTTTTT
>TRBJ2-3|.|TRBD2|TRBV7-9
CASSLALAADTQYF
TGTGCCAGCAGCTTAGCTCTAGCGGCAGATACGCAGTATTTT
>TRBJ2-7|.|.|TRBV2
CASSVTYEQYF
TGTGCCAGCAGCGTAACCTACGAGCAGTACTTC
>TRBJ2-2|.|.|TRBV5-1
CASSRVIVGELFF
TGCGCCAGCAGCCGGGTTATTGTCGGGGAGCTGTTTTTT
>TRBJ2-5|.|TRBD1|TRBV7-8
CASSIRQGARETQYF
TGTGCCAGCAGCATACGACAGGGGGCTCGAGAGACCCAGTACTTC
>TRBJ2-7|.|.|TRBV7-3
CASSLTPGYEQYF
TGTGCCAGCAGCTTAACCCCGGGCTACGAGCAGTACTTC
>TRBJ1-4|.|TRBD1|TRBV5-1
CASKEGQGGNEKLFF
TGCGCCAGCAAAGAAGGACAGGGGGGAAATGAAAAACTGTTTTTT
>TRBJ1-1|.|.|TRBV6-1
CASSMDSTEAFF
TGTGCCAGCAGTATGGACTCCACTGAAGCTTTCTTT
>TRBJ1-2|few|TRBD1|TRBV5-4
CASSLVDRANYGYTF
TGTGCCAGCAGCTTGGTAGACAGGGCGAACTATGGCTACACCTTC
>TRBJ1-4|.|.|TRBV4-3
CASSPQGSEKLFF
TGCGCCAGCAGCCCCCAGGGGAGTGAAAAACTGTTTTTT
>TRBJ2-5|.|.|TRBV10-3
CAISESGGFETQYF
TGTGCCATCAGTGAGTCGGGGGGTTTTGAGACCCAGTACTTC
>TRBJ1-1|once|.|TRBV4-1
CASSPSEDSNTEAFF
TGCGCCAGCAGCCCATCAGAGGATTCGAACACTGAAGCTTTCTTT
>TRBJ2-3|.|.|TRBV6-6
CASSYSSSSTDTQYF
TGTGCCAGCAGTTACTCGAGTTCTAGCACAGATACGCAGTATTTT
>TRBJ2-3|once|.|TRBV2
CAGNRGTDTQYF
TGTGCCGGAAACAGGGGCACAGATACGCAGTATTTT
>TRBJ2-3|few|.|TRBV9
CASSEGLARMDTQYF
TGTGCCAGCAGCGAGGGACTGGCCCGGATGGATACGCAGTATTTT
>TRBJ2-1|.|TRBD2|TRBV15
CATSQGTGGYNEQFF
TGTGCCACCAGCCAGGGTACGGGGGGATACAATGAGCAGTTCTTC
>TRBJ2-1|.|.|TRBV5-4
CASSSALASSYNEQFF
TGTGCCAGCAGCTCGGCACTAGCATCCTCATACAATGAGCAGTTCTTC
>TRBJ2-2|.|TRBD1|TRBV7-9
CASSSLRTGFRNTGELFF
TGTGCCAGCAGTTCCCTTAGGACAGGGTTTCGGAACACCGGGGAGCTGTTTTTT
>TRBJ2-3|few|.|TRBV7-6
CASSLAPGEDTQYF
TGTGCCAGCAGCTTAGCGCCGGGTGAGGATACGCAGTATTTT
>TRBJ1-5|.|TRBD1|TRBV5-4
CASSLDRGMGQPQHF
TGTGCCAGCAGTTTGGACAGGGGCATGGGTCAGCCCCAGCATTTT
>TRBJ1-5|.|.|TRBV21-1
CASSLRTGLLSNQPQHF
TGTGCCAGCAGCCTTCGGACAGGCCTTTTGAGCAATCAGCCCCAGCATTTT
>TRBJ1-5|.|TRBD1|TRBV27
CASSLGTGEQPQHF
TGTGCCAGCAGTTTAGGAACAGGGGAACAGCCCCAGCATTTT
>TRBJ1-1|.|.|TRBV11-3
CASSQGQHTEAFF
TGTGCCAGCAGCCAAGGACAGCACACTGAAGCTTTCTTT
>TRBJ1-6|.|.|TRBV15
CATSKPDYPTLHF
TGTGCCACCAGTAAGCCCGATTATCCAACCCTCCACTTT